These 14 T cell receptor beta chains share one sample of origin, sequenced in a study of blood T cell repertoires in COVID-19. Repertoires were generated with immunoSEQ multiplex PCR, while TCRdb's copy carries only in-frame clones and drops some. Among about 83,000 clones listed, more than 90% were seen once. Sequencing used peripheral blood. These receptors were collected from a woman of 80 years or more with active or convalescent COVID-19.

This chain joins TRBV28 and TRBJ1-6; 11 positions match TRBD1. With 2 bases clipped from V and 9 bases from J, the junction kept 12 bases outside the gene matches. This CDR3 spans 18 amino acids. Germline V gives CDR1 MDHEN, CDR2 SYDVKM. The CDR3 DNA sequence: TGTGCCAGCAGTTTAGGGGGGACAGGGGGAAAACGAAGTTCACCCCTCCACTTT. It specifies CASSLGGTGGKRSSPLHF.

The rearrangement joins TRBV3-1 (or the pseudogene TRBV3-2) to TRBJ2-7; 9 nucleotides agree with TRBD1. The CDR3 length is 14 residues. CDR1 is LGHDT and CDR2 is YNNKEL in the germline V gene (reference sequence). J gave up 7 bases and V 4 bases, and 8 bases lay outside the gene matches. The CDR3 DNA follows: TGTGCCAGCAGCCTCTGGGACAGGGTGAGAGAGCAGTACTTC. It specifies CASSLWDRVREQYF.

The chain carries TRBV24-1 and TRBJ2-2, with 10 nucleotides matching TRBD1. V dropped 4 bases and J dropped 4; count of bases not matched to a gene: 5. Germline lookup yields CDR1 KGHDR and CDR2 SFDVKD. This CDR3 region has 16 residues. The chain's CDR3 is CATSDDRGLGTGELFF. CDR3 DNA sequence: TGTGCCACCAGTGACGACAGGGGGCTTGGCACCGGGGAGCTGTTTTTT.

The V and J genes are TRBV5-5 and TRBJ1-4, with 8 bases fitting TRBD1. The CDR3 spans 16 residues. The V gene end was trimmed by 7 bases and the J gene end by 7 bases; junction bases not matched to a gene: 15. The germline gives CDR1 SGHKS, CDR2 YYEKEE (reference sequence). The CDR3 nucleotides are TGTGCCAGCGACCAGGGGGCGCGAGTGATCGGTGAAAAACTGTTTTTT. It codes for CASDQGARVIGEKLFF.

This chain connects TRBV9 to TRBJ2-2, with TRBD2 identical over 11 bases. CDR1 and CDR2 (germline): SGDLS, YYNGEE. This CDR3 comprises 16 residues. V was clipped by 4 bases and J by 4 bases; unmatched bases: 6. The CDR3 bases are TGTGCCAGCAGCCCTCATAGCGGGGGGGGCACCGGGGAGCTGTTTTTT. Its translation is CASSPHSGGGTGELFF.

The gene calls are TRBV4-2 and TRBJ2-7; the D gene is possibly TRBD2 (6 bases). The V gene's germline CDR1 is LGHNA and CDR2 YNFKEQ. The CDR3 has 14 amino acids. Trimming shortened V by 6 bases and J by 6 bases, and 18 bases separated the two germline ends. CDR3: CASRGLEGLGEQYF. The CDR3 DNA follows: TGTGCCAGCAGGGGTCTGGAGGGGCTAGGCGAGCAGTACTTC.

The chain uses TRBV7-2 and TRBJ2-7; TRBD2 matches 14 bases. This CDR3 contains 17 residues. Germline loops: CDR1 SGHTA, CDR2 FQGNSA. Trimming at V came to 1 base and at J to 2 bases, leaving 4 bases not matched to a gene. The CDR3 region is CASSLGPTSGGAYEQYF. The CDR3 bases are TGTGCCAGCAGCTTAGGCCCGACTAGCGGGGGGGCCTACGAGCAGTACTTC.

The V and J genes are TRBV27 and TRBJ2-1; 11 bases map to TRBD2. Germline V gene sequence: CDR1 MNHEY, CDR2 SMNVEV (reference sequence). This CDR3 comprises 16 residues. V lost 2 bases and J lost 6; bases outside the gene matches: 6. CDR3 region: CASSLNLAGGPNEQFF. The CDR3 DNA is TGTGCCAGCAGTTTAAATCTAGCGGGGGGCCCCAATGAGCAGTTCTTC.

The chain combines TRBV5-4 with TRBJ1-3; 9 bases are a match to TRBD1. The CDR3 totals 14 residues. CDR1 is SGHNT, CDR2 YYREEE, per germline (reference sequence). Trimming removed 0 bases from V and 6 bases from J; junction bases left unmatched: 1. The CDR3 region is CASSLDRGQNTIYF. DNA of the CDR3: TGTGCCAGCAGCTTGGACAGGGGGCAAAACACCATATATTTT. Supplemented by reference TRBV5-4 and TRBJ1-3, the full variable domain reads ETGVTQSPTHLIKTRGQQVTLRCSSQSGHNTVSWYQQALGQGPQFIFQYYREEENGRGNFPPRFSGLQFPNYSSELNVNALELDDSALYLCASSLDRGQNTIYFGEGSWLTVV.

The V call is TRBV6-6, the J call TRBJ1-1, with 12 bases fitting TRBD1. The CDR3 runs to 12 residues. Germline V gives CDR1 MNHNY, CDR2 SVGAGI (reference sequence). The V segment lost 7 bases and the J segment 11 bases; nucleotides outside the gene matches: 5. The CDR3 protein is CASMGQGAWAFF. CDR3 in DNA: TGTGCCAGCATGGGACAGGGGGCCTGGGCTTTCTTT.

This rearrangement joins TRBV3-1 (or the pseudogene TRBV3-2) to TRBJ1-1; D is ambiguous. V lost 4 bases to trimming and J lost 2 bases, with 8 bases between them. Germline-derived CDR1 and CDR2 are LGHDT and YNNKEL (reference sequence). The CDR3 spans 13 residues. CDR3 loop: CASSRQANTEAFF. The CDR3 bases are TGTGCCAGCAGCCGCCAGGCCAACACTGAAGCTTTCTTT.

J is TRBJ2-3 and V is TRBV30, with 7 bases matching TRBD2. This CDR3 region has 15 residues. Germline trimming cut 0 bases from V and 2 bases from J; bases unmatched to any gene: 5. Germline lookup yields CDR1 GTSNPN and CDR2 SVGIG (reference sequence). CDR3 coding DNA: TGTGCCTGGAGTGTCTGGGGGGGGGACACAGATACGCAGTATTTT. This translates into CAWSVWGGDTDTQYF.

The chain is built from TRBV4-3 and TRBJ2-5; D gene uncertain. Per germline, CDR1 LGHNA and CDR2 YSLEER. The CDR3 consists of 15 residues. V was trimmed by 0 bases and J by 2 bases, leaving 10 bases between them. This CDR3 reads CASSQDIARQETQYF. The CDR3 DNA reads as TGCGCCAGCAGCCAAGATATAGCTCGACAAGAGACCCAGTACTTC.

The V call is TRBV4-3, the J call TRBJ1-1; a weak D match, TRBD1 (5 bases). V dropped 0 bases and J dropped 4 bases, with 12 bases sitting between them. This CDR3 contains 15 residues. Germline loops: CDR1 LGHNA, CDR2 YSLEER. CDR3 in DNA: TGCGCCAGCAGCCAAGACTCCAGGGAAGGCACTGAAGCTTTCTTT. It encodes CASSQDSREGTEAFF.